This TCR beta chain came from a study of regulatory T cells in long-lasting Graves disease. The study's findings and limits: TCR diversity was lower in persistent Graves' patients than in newly diagnosed ones. Persistent disease exhibited a predilection for TRBV28, TRBJ1-2 and TRBJ2-5. Patients with persistent disease shared 2,741 public clonotypes, outpacing the roughly 870 shared by new patients.

The CDR3 is made up of 15 amino acids. Germline V lookup: CDR1 SGDLS, CDR2 YYNGEE. V was pared by 3 bases and J by 2 bases, with 7 bases of the junction left unmatched. Time point specified: newly diagnosed GD, antithyroid drugs for less than 3 months. There was RNA extracted from PBMCs, and the TCR library was made from it. In building TCR beta libraries, iRepertoire HTBI primers were used together with Arm-PCR of CDR3 regions. TCRdb re-derived calls from the multiplex PCR reads in MiXCR, one entry per CDR3 protein. The table records roughly 420,000 distinct CDR3 sequences, around 15% of them present only once. This clonotype was seen many times. No antigen is known for it.

This clonotype originated in a female donor with Graves disease. Source: peripheral blood mononuclear cells (PBMCs), taken at new diagnosis, from a patient treated with antithyroid drugs. This sequence joins TRBV9 and TRBJ1-2, with TRBD1 matching 7 bases. The CDR3 DNA is TGTGCCAGCAGCGCATCCCGGGACAGAAACTATGGCTACACCTTC. It specifies CASSASRDRNYGYTF.